This TCR beta chain emerged from a study of cytomegalovirus exposure and HLA in healthy donors. Primers for the PCR totalled 60 Vbeta and 13 Jbeta. Method: immunoSEQ multiplex PCR; TCRdb's copy keeps in-frame clones and lacks some. The sample lists approximately 160,000 clones; roughly 70% were seen once. This clone has only a few counts. The V and J ends lost 3 bases and 0 bases respectively, with 11 bases between them. Germline lookup yields CDR1 MNHNS and CDR2 SASEGT. CDR3 length equals 16 residues. Sequencing was done on a sample of PBMCs. The genes are TRBV6-1 and TRBJ1-4; D might be TRBD1 (5 bases). The TCR was taken from a woman in her fifties or sixties in good health and CMV-seropositive. CDR3 DNA: TGTGCCAGCAGTGACAGGGCGATTGCAACTAATGAAAAACTGTTTTTT. Translated: CASSDRAIATNEKLFF.